The rows below give T cell receptor beta chains drawn from one sample of a study of blood T cell repertoires in COVID-19. Produced via immunoSEQ multiplex PCR; TCRdb's table is partial and in-frame only. Of about 290,000 clones listed, about 89% are singletons. The sequenced sample was peripheral blood. The receptors originated from a man in his forties or fifties with acute or convalescent COVID-19. Both conserved end residues are part of each CDR3. The D gene is left open where the match is weak. Clone size is not always given. Where it is, it says once, few, many or a class for expanded clones.

cdr3_nt cdr3_aa j_call clone_size d_call v_call
TGTGCCTCCGGGACGGGAGAGCCCCAGCATTTT CASGTGEPQHF TRBJ1-5 . . TRBV19
TGTGCCAGCAGCTTAAGCCTAGATAGTGGCTACACCTTC CASSLSLDSGYTF TRBJ1-2 . . TRBV5-6
TGTGCCACCAGTGATAGAGCTAACTATGGCTACACCTTC CATSDRANYGYTF TRBJ1-2 . . TRBV24-1
TGCGCCAGCAGCCAGGGGGCAGAGGCCTACGAGCAGTACTTC CASSQGAEAYEQYF TRBJ2-7 . TRBD1 TRBV5-1
TGTGCCTGGAGTGTAGGGGGATCGGTAGGCGAGCAGTACTTC CAWSVGGSVGEQYF TRBJ2-7 once . TRBV30
TGTGCCAGCTCGGGCCTAGCAGGGAGGTACTATGGCTACACCTTC CASSGLAGRYYGYTF TRBJ1-2 . . TRBV19
TGTGCCAGCAGCGTAGGGACATCAGCGACCTACGAGCAGTACTTC CASSVGTSATYEQYF TRBJ2-7 . . TRBV7-2
TGTGCCAGCACCTGGGATGACAGCTATGGCTACACCTTC CASTWDDSYGYTF TRBJ1-2 . . TRBV6-5
TGTGCCAGCAGTACACACAGGGCAGCTCATCAGCCCCAGCATTTT CASSTHRAAHQPQHF TRBJ1-5 . . TRBV27
TGCAGTGCTAGTACCCCGGGACATCTTTTTCCCTATGGCTACACCTTC CSASTPGHLFPYGYTF TRBJ1-2 . . TRBV20-1
TGCGCCAGCAGCTTGCACCAGGGGAACACTGAAGCTTTCTTT CASSLHQGNTEAFF TRBJ1-1 once . TRBV5-1
TGTGCCAGCAGCTTAGGACAGTCCTACGAGCAGTACTTC CASSLGQSYEQYF TRBJ2-7 few . TRBV11-2
TGTGCCAGCACCGCGTTGGAGGGAGCCTATGGCTACACCTTC CASTALEGAYGYTF TRBJ1-2 . . TRBV6-5
TGTGCCAGCTCACCTGAGGCGGAAGGTTCACCCCTCCACTTT CASSPEAEGSPLHF TRBJ1-6 . . TRBV18
TGTGCCAGCACCTTGACAGCGAGCTCCTACAATGAGCAGTTCTTC CASTLTASSYNEQFF TRBJ2-1 . . TRBV2
TGCGCCAGCAGCTCTACTAGCGGGGGGCGGAATGAGCAGTTCTTC CASSSTSGGRNEQFF TRBJ2-1 . TRBD2 TRBV5-1
TGCAGCGTTGAATGGCAACCAAATCAGCCCCAGCATTTT CSVEWQPNQPQHF TRBJ1-5 . . TRBV29-1
TGCAGTGCTTGGACAGGGGGCGGCTACACCTTC CSAWTGGGYTF TRBJ1-2 . TRBD1 TRBV20-1
TGTGCCAACCGAGATCAGGGCAATATCGACTATGGCTACACCTTC CANRDQGNIDYGYTF TRBJ1-2 . . TRBV6-5
TGTGCCAGCAGCGGGCAAAAGGACAGGAACACTGAAGCTTTCTTT CASSGQKDRNTEAFF TRBJ1-1 once . TRBV9
TGTGCCAGCAGCCCCGGACGGGAATTCCGTCCCTACGAGCAGTACTTC CASSPGREFRPYEQYF TRBJ2-7 . . TRBV13
TGTGCCAGCAGCTTTTGGGGGGGAAAAACCGGGGAGCTGTTTTTT CASSFWGGKTGELFF TRBJ2-2 . TRBD2 TRBV5-4
TGTGCCAGCAGTGAAAGGGCAGGGAGGGTGCAGTACTTC CASSERAGRVQYF TRBJ2-7 few TRBD2 TRBV6-1
TGTGCCAGCCGGGGGGCCGCAGATACGCAGTATTTT CASRGAADTQYF TRBJ2-3 few . TRBV6-5
TGTGCTAGTGGAGCAGGGCTCACCGGGGAGCTGTTTTTT CASGAGLTGELFF TRBJ2-2 . . TRBV12-5
TGCGCCAGCAGCCCCTACCTGACAGAAATCTATGGCTACACCTTC CASSPYLTEIYGYTF TRBJ1-2 . . TRBV5-1
TGTGCCAGCAGTTTAAGACAGGGGTCTGGGGCCAACGTCCTGACTTTC CASSLRQGSGANVLTF TRBJ2-6 . TRBD1 TRBV27
TGTGCCACCTCTGTAGGGACAGGGGGCTCCGAGCAGTACTTC CATSVGTGGSEQYF TRBJ2-7 . TRBD1 TRBV2
TGTGCCACCAGCAGAGAGGGGGGGACTGAAGCTTTCTTT CATSREGGTEAFF TRBJ1-1 . . TRBV15
TGTGCCAGCAGTGAAACCGGGGCTGGAAACACCATATATTTT CASSETGAGNTIYF TRBJ1-3 few . TRBV6-1
TGTGCCAGCAGTTCTCCAGGGGAGACCCAGTACTTC CASSSPGETQYF TRBJ2-5 . . TRBV6-6
TGTGCCACCAGCAGACCCCTTGGGGGGAACGAGCAGTACTTC CATSRPLGGNEQYF TRBJ2-7 once . TRBV15
TGCAGCGTTGCCCGGGGACAGGGGCCCCCCACTGAAGCTTTCTTT CSVARGQGPPTEAFF TRBJ1-1 . TRBD1 TRBV29-1
TGCGCCAGCAGCTCGGACTTCCTAACTACAACACACTACTATGGCTACACCTTC CASSSDFLTTTHYYGYTF TRBJ1-2 . . TRBV5-1
TGTGCCTGGAGTCCCCACAGCAGTGAGACCCAGTACTTC CAWSPHSSETQYF TRBJ2-5 . . TRBV30
TGTGCCAGTAGGGAGAGACAGGGGAGCACAGATACGCAGTATTTT CASRERQGSTDTQYF TRBJ2-3 . TRBD1 TRBV19
TGCGCCAGCAGCCCAACAATGAACACTGAAGCTTTCTTT CASSPTMNTEAFF TRBJ1-1 . . TRBV5-1
TGCGCCAGCAGCTTGCCGGGAGGTGAGCTGTTTTTT CASSLPGGELFF TRBJ2-2 . TRBD2 TRBV5-1
TGTGCCAGCAGCCCCTTGGACAGGGGCTATGGCTACACCTTC CASSPLDRGYGYTF TRBJ1-2 . TRBD1 TRBV5-4
TGTGCCATCAGTTGGGACAGGGGAGGCGAGCAGTACTTC CAISWDRGGEQYF TRBJ2-7 . TRBD1 TRBV10-3
TGTGCCAGCAGACAGAGATACAATCAGCCCCAGCATTTT CASRQRYNQPQHF TRBJ1-5 . . TRBV7-8
TGTGCCAGCAGCCTTACCGGGACAGCCTCATCTATGGGAAACACCATATATTTT CASSLTGTASSMGNTIYF TRBJ1-3 . TRBD1 TRBV2
TGTGCCAGCAGCTCCGAGACAGGATTCTATGGCTACACCTTC CASSSETGFYGYTF TRBJ1-2 . . TRBV5-6
TGTGCCAGCAGCATGGCCCCCCCTCCAGATACGCAGTATTTT CASSMAPPPDTQYF TRBJ2-3 . . TRBV7-2
TGTGCCTGGAATTCCGAAGGGGCGAACTATGGCTACACCTTC CAWNSEGANYGYTF TRBJ1-2 . . TRBV30
TGTGCCAGCTCACTGGACAGGGGTGGAAACACCATATATTTT CASSLDRGGNTIYF TRBJ1-3 . TRBD1 TRBV18
TGTGCCAGCAGCCCTTGGGGTAGCGGGGGAGATACGCAGTATTTT CASSPWGSGGDTQYF TRBJ2-3 . TRBD2 TRBV14
TGCGCCAGCAGCTTGGACATTGCAACTAATGAAAAACTGTTTTTT CASSLDIATNEKLFF TRBJ1-4 . . TRBV5-1
TGTGCCAGCAGTTTCGGACTAGCGGGGATCTCCTACGAGCAGTACTTC CASSFGLAGISYEQYF TRBJ2-7 once TRBD2 TRBV2
TGTGCCAGCAGTGAAGCAGGCAGCTATGGCTACACCTTC CASSEAGSYGYTF TRBJ1-2 . . TRBV25-1
TGTGCCAGCAGCCAAGATCTCCTAGCGGGAGTTACAGATACGCAGTATTTT CASSQDLLAGVTDTQYF TRBJ2-3 . TRBD2 TRBV4-2
TGTGCCAGCAGCTTAAACAGGGTGGGAGGCTACACCTTC CASSLNRVGGYTF TRBJ1-2 once . TRBV7-2
TGTGCCATCAGTGAGTCAAGTGGCGGGGACACCATATATTTT CAISESSGGDTIYF TRBJ1-3 . . TRBV10-3
TGTGCCAGCTCACTATCAGCGGTCCAAGAGACCCAGTACTTC CASSLSAVQETQYF TRBJ2-5 . . TRBV18
TGTGCCACCAGTGGCTGGGTGGAAGGGAGGACGACGGAAATTGAAAAACTGTTTTTT CATSGWVEGRTTEIEKLFF TRBJ1-4 . . TRBV24-1
TGTGCCATCAGTGCTGGACAGGGTGCAGATACGCAGTATTTT CAISAGQGADTQYF TRBJ2-3 . TRBD1 TRBV10-3
TGCAGTGCTCAGGGGGCAAACACCATATATTTT CSAQGANTIYF TRBJ1-3 . TRBD1 TRBV20-1
TGTGCCAGCAGTGAAGGAGTGTGGACAGGGGGCGTAGGGAATGAGCAGTTCTTC CASSEGVWTGGVGNEQFF TRBJ2-1 . TRBD1 TRBV6-1
TGTGCCAGCAGCTTGGTTACGGGGGAAATGTCCTACACCTTC CASSLVTGEMSYTF TRBJ1-2 . . TRBV5-6